The 2 T cell receptor beta chains below all came from one sample that was sequenced in a study of T cells in Graves' hyperthyroidism and ophthalmopathy. TCR beta CDR3 sequences were amplified from RNA transcripts. TCR CDR3 regions were first amplified by RT-PCR with HTBI primers. One entry per CDR3 protein, called by TCRdb with MiXCR from the multiplex PCR reads. Among 300,000 to 400,000 distinct CDR3 sequences listed, 13% were seen once. The sequencing sample was made of blood. These receptors were obtained from a woman aged 18 to 35 with Graves' hyperthyroidism.

V and J are TRBV6-9 and TRBJ2-2, with D hard to call. The CDR3 covers 14 residues. V was pared by 4 bases and J by 6 bases, with 12 bases between. Germline assignment: CDR1 MNHGY and CDR2 SVAAGI. The CDR3 DNA reads as TGTGCCAGCAGTTTGTATCAGGCAGCCGGGGAGCTGTTTTTT. Amino acids: CASSLYQAAGELFF.

At least ten counts were recorded for this clonotype. CDR3 amino acids: CASSQKGVGTEAFF. CDR3 DNA: TGTGCCAGCAGCCAGAAGGGCGTGGGGACTGAAGCTTTCTTT. The chain couples TRBV7-9 to TRBJ1-1; no clear D. Trimming left V 5 bases short and J 5 bases short, with 15 bases between. The germline V gene has CDR1 SEHNR and CDR2 FQNEAQ (reference sequence). The CDR3 covers 14 residues.